Here is one TCR beta chain with its context. The sample originates from a study of blood T cell repertoires in COVID-19. Across the whole study: The samples span acute and convalescent COVID-19 from the United States, Italy and Spain. From T cells, B-cell-depleted T cells, or PBMCs came the material, which was cDNA or gDNA.

In the authors' workflow: Cell counts per sample came from amplifying reference gene primers. The repertoire was sequenced with immunoSEQ multiplex PCR; TCRdb's copy has only in-frame clones and lacks some. V, J and clone size derive from that table, while D and trimming were established from the DNA sequence. The repertoire consists of more than 200,000 clones, with 84% occurring once and the leading ten covering about 1.5%. This CDR3 spans 18 amino acids. V was pared by 3 bases and J by 3 bases, with 11 bases of the junction left unmatched. Germline V gene lookup returns CDR1 LGHNA and CDR2 YNFKEQ.

V is TRBV4-2 and J is TRBJ2-5, with TRBD2 identical over 12 bases. The clonotype was recovered from a middle-aged woman who had recovered from COVID-19. Material: peripheral blood. Here the CDR3 reads CASSHTPGLAGLEETQYF. The CDR3 nucleotides are TGTGCCAGCAGCCACACCCCAGGACTAGCGGGATTGGAAGAGACCCAGTACTTC.